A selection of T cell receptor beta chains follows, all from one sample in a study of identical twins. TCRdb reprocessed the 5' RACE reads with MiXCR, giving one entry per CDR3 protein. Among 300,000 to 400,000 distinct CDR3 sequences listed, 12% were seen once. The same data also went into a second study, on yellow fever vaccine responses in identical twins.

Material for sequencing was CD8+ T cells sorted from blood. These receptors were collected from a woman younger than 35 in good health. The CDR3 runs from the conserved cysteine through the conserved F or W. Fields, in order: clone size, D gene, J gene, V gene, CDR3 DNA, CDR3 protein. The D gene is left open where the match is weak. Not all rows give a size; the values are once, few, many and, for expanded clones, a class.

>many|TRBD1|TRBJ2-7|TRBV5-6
TGTGCCAGCAGCTTGGGGGACAGATCCTACGAGCAGTACTTC
CASSLGDRSYEQYF
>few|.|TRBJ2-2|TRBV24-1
TGTGCCACCAGTGATTACCCCGGGGAGCTGTTTTTT
CATSDYPGELFF
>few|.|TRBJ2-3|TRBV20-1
TGCAGTCACAGGGTGCCCTACACAGATACGCAGTATTTT
CSHRVPYTDTQYF
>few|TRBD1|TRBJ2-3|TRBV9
TGTGCCAGCAGCGTAGCTCCCCTAGGCCCCAGACAGGGTTCAGATACGCAGTATTTT
CASSVAPLGPRQGSDTQYF
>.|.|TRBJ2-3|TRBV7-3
TGTGCCAGCAGCCAGTTCCTCACAGATACGCAGTATTTT
CASSQFLTDTQYF
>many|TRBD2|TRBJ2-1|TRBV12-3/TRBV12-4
TGTGCCAGCAGTCCCCTAGCGGGGGAAGGGAATGAGCAGTTCTTC
CASSPLAGEGNEQFF
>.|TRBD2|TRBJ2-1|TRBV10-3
TGTGCCATCAGTCCGGGGGGGCTAGCGGGGGACAATGAGCAGTTCTTC
CAISPGGLAGDNEQFF
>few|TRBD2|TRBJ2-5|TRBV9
TGTGCCAGCAGCGTAGTAGCTAGCGGCCAAGAGACCCAGTACTTC
CASSVVASGQETQYF
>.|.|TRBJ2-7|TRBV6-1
TGTGCCAGCGGAAAGGCAGGGGGGGACTACGAGCAGTACTTC
CASGKAGGDYEQYF
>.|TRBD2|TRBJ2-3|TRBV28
TGTGCCAGCCTTCGGACTAGCGGGAGTCTGACGCAGTATTTT
CASLRTSGSLTQYF
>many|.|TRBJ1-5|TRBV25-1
TGTGCCAGCAGTGAATGGGACAAGAATCAGCCCCAGCATTTT
CASSEWDKNQPQHF
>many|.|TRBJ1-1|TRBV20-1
TGCAGTGCTAGTGAGGGGGGGAACACTGAAGCTTTCTTT
CSASEGGNTEAFF
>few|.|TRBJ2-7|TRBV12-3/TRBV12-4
TGTGCCAGCACCCTACCCCCCCGTACGGGGAACCCCTACGAGCAGTACTTC
CASTLPPRTGNPYEQYF
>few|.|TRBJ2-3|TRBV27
TGTGCCAGCAGTTTAAGTCTAGCTAGCACAGATACGCAGTATTTT
CASSLSLASTDTQYF
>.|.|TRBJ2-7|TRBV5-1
TGCGCCAGCAGCCCTTTTCGCGTCGGCGACTACGAGCAGTACTTC
CASSPFRVGDYEQYF
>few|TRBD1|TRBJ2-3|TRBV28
TGTGCCAGCAGTTTAAGGGACAGAGATACGCAGTATTTT
CASSLRDRDTQYF
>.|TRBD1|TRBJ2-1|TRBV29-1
TGCAGCGTTGATCAGGGGGTGAATGAGCAGTTCTTC
CSVDQGVNEQFF
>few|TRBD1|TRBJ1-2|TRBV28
TGTGCCAGCAGTACAAGACAGGGGGAAAAGGACTATGGCTACACCTTC
CASSTRQGEKDYGYTF
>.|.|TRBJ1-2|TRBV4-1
TGCGCCAGCAGCCAAGATCTACGGGGATCTAACTATGGCTACACCTTC
CASSQDLRGSNYGYTF
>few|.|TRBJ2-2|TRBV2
TGTGCCAGCAGTGACCCCCTCTATAACGGGAGTTTCACCGGGGAGCTGTTTTTT
CASSDPLYNGSFTGELFF
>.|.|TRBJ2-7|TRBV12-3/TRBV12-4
TGTGCCAGCAGTTTAGGGCTAGAGGCCATCGAGCAGTACTTC
CASSLGLEAIEQYF
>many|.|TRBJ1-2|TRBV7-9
TGTGCCAGCACACCTCCGGGGTTTGGCTATGGCTACACCTTC
CASTPPGFGYGYTF
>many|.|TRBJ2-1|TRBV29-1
TGCAGCGTTATTGGGGTTCCCAGCTCCTACAATGAGCAGTTCTTC
CSVIGVPSSYNEQFF
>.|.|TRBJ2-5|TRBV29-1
TGCAGCGTTGAAGCAAGGCGGACGGGGACCCAGTACTTC
CSVEARRTGTQYF
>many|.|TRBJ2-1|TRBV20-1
TGCAGTGCTGCTCCTAAGAGCTCCTACAATGAGCAGTTCTTC
CSAAPKSSYNEQFF
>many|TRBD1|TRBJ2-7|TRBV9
TGCGCCAGCAGCGTTGGACAGGGTGGCTACGAGCAGTACTTC
CASSVGQGGYEQYF
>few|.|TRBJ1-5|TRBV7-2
TGTGCCAGCAGCTCGGACTTTTCGGCGAATCAGCCCCAGCATTTT
CASSSDFSANQPQHF
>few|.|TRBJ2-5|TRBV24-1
TGTGCCACCTCAGGGGTAGGGGAGACCCAGTACTTC
CATSGVGETQYF
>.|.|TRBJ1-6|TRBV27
TGTGCCAGCAGTTCCCAACGACCCGAAGGGTCACCCCTCCACTTT
CASSSQRPEGSPLHF
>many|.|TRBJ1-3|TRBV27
TGTGCCAGCAGTTATCTGGGAGGAAACACCATATATTTT
CASSYLGGNTIYF
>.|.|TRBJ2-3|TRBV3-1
TGTGCCAGCAGCCAAGATGTCGCAGATACGCAGTATTTT
CASSQDVADTQYF
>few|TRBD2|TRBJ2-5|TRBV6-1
TGTGCCAGCCAAGGGACTAGCGGATATCAAGAGACCCAGTACTTC
CASQGTSGYQETQYF
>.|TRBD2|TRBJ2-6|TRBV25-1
TGTGCCAGCATGGGGGGGTCCTCTGGGGCCAACGTCCTGACTTTC
CASMGGSSGANVLTF
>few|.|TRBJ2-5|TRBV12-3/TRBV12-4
TGTGCCAGCAGCCCAGGAGTATGGAAAGGAACCCAGTACTTC
CASSPGVWKGTQYF
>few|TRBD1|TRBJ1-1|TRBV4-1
TGCGCCAGCAGCCCAGTATTCCAGGGGGGAACTGAAGCTTTCTTT
CASSPVFQGGTEAFF
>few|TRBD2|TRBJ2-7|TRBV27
TGTGCCAGCAGTTTAGGAAATAGCGGGAGCTCCTACGAGCAGTACTTC
CASSLGNSGSSYEQYF
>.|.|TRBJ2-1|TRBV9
TGTGCCAGCAGCGTAACTGGCAGGGGAACTTACAATGAGCAGTTCTTC
CASSVTGRGTYNEQFF
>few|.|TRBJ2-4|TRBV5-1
TGCGCCAGCAGCTTGGAGCGGGACATAAACATTCAGTACTTC
CASSLERDINIQYF
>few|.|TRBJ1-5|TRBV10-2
TGCGCCAGCAGTGAAGGAGTTAGCAATCAGCCCCAGCATTTT
CASSEGVSNQPQHF
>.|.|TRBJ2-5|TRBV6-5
TGTGCCAGCAGTTACGGGGCAGCACAAGAGACCCAGTACTTC
CASSYGAAQETQYF
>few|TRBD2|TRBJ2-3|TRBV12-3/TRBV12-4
TGTGCCAGCAGTTCCCCGGATTTCGCGGGAGGCACAGATACGCAGTATTTT
CASSSPDFAGGTDTQYF
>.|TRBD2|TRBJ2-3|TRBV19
TGTGCCAGTAGTATTTCGGCGGGGGAAACAGATACGCAGTATTTT
CASSISAGETDTQYF